This T cell receptor beta chain was sequenced during a study of STAT5B mutations in CD4+ large granular lymphocyte leukemia. For the study at large: Among healthy controls, a particular HLA allele went with more CDR3 'QG' motifs. Study-level points and caveats: CD4-sorted patient repertoires seemed more clonal than healthy CD4+ repertoires. Compared with healthy controls (2/35), patient top clones favored TRBV06 (8/27).

In the authors' methods: A productive frequency of 2.59 x 10-5 was the lowest detectable. The data were produced by immunoSEQ multiplex PCR, yet TCRdb's version contains in-frame clones alone and is incomplete. That table is the source of V, J and clone size, and D and trimming were worked out from the DNA. Here the sample spans approximately 31,000 clones, 55% to 80% being singletons. The CDR3 is 14 amino acids. V was clipped by 1 base and J by 6 bases, with 10 bases between them. Germline V CDR1 and CDR2: MGHRA, YSYEKL. This clone occurred once. Its specificity is not known. The TCR comes from a human donor in good health. The sample consisted of CD4+ T cells from blood buffy coats. The chain is built from TRBV4-1 and TRBJ1-5; D not resolved. CDR3 amino acids: CASSQVGVAQPQHF. CDR3 in DNA: TGCGCCAGCAGCCAAGTCGGAGTGGCTCAGCCCCAGCATTTT.